This TCR beta chain was identified in a study of cytomegalovirus exposure and HLA in healthy donors. Study-level background: About 85 million unique TCR sequences came from HLA-typed donors in an early release. Study outcomes and limitations: In an earlier analysis, most TCR beta V segments were productive about 87% or about 30% of the time.

This CDR3 spans 15 amino acids. V was shortened by 3 bases and J by 6 bases, with 13 bases between the two germline ends. The germline CDR1 and CDR2 sequences are SGDLS and YYNGEE. A remark on this clone: The antigen is not known.

PCR employed 60 Vbeta and 13 Jbeta primers. Sequencing used immunoSEQ multiplex PCR; TCRdb keeps in-frame clones, though not all of them. The table lists 100,000 or so clones, 75% to 85% of them singletons. The chain has TRBV9 and TRBJ1-6, with TRBD1 as a possible D gene (5 bases). This TCR derives from a man between 18 and 29 years old in good health and CMV-seronegative. The material sequenced was PBMCs. As DNA, the CDR3 is TGTGCCAGCAGCGAAGGGGTCAATTTTAATTCACCCCTCCACTTT. It translates to CASSEGVNFNSPLHF.